Shown below are 20 T cell receptor beta chains from a single sample sequenced in a study of OX40 agonist ivuxolimab in advanced cancers. Library generation was performed with the immunoSEQ multiplex PCR assay. This immuneACCESS table, as held by TCRdb, lists in-frame sequences with V and J called but not all clones. Of the missing ones, under half trace to an unresolved V gene in checked studies; the others have no known cause. This sample comprises 70,000 or so clones, about 89% of them detected only once. The top ten clonotypes cover over 0.65% of the sample. The sequencing used CD4+ or CD8+ T cells sorted from blood, collected in a trial of the OX40 agonist ivuxolimab. Receptor source: an adult with an advanced solid tumor such as melanoma, head and neck, liver or kidney cancer.

The chain has TRBV2 and TRBJ2-1; D may be TRBD2 (6 bases). Trimming removed 10 bases from V and 1 base from J, with 11 bases in between. Germline V gives CDR1 SNHLY, CDR2 FYNNEI. The CDR3 is 13 residues long. As DNA, the CDR3 is TGTGCCACTGTAGCGGAGTCCTACAATGAGCAGTTCTTC. Protein: CATVAESYNEQFF.

V usage is TRBV6-5 and J usage is TRBJ2-2; D unresolved. The germline V gene has CDR1 MNHEY and CDR2 SVGAGI. The CDR3 sequence is 11 residues long. Trimming took 5 bases from V and 2 from J, leaving 0 bases between them. The CDR3 reads CASSNTGELFF. CDR3 coding DNA: TGTGCCAGCAGTAACACCGGGGAGCTGTTTTTT.

The rearrangement joins TRBV5-4 to TRBJ2-7, with TRBD2 matching over 10 bases. Per the germline V gene, CDR1 is SGHNT and CDR2 is YYREEE (reference sequence). Losses at the gene ends were 5 bases for V and 3 bases for J; bases not matched to a gene: 5. The CDR3 sequence is 14 residues long. The CDR3 region has the DNA TGTGCCAGCAGAGGGGCTAGCGGGAGCTACGAGCAGTACTTC. This translates into CASRGASGSYEQYF.

The V call is TRBV27, the J call TRBJ1-4; 8 bases are a match to TRBD1. This CDR3 region has 15 residues. Germline CDR1 MNHEY, CDR2 SMNVEV (reference sequence). Trimming at V came to 5 bases and at J to 5 bases, leaving 7 bases not matched to a gene. CDR3 nucleotides: TGTGCCAGCAGTGTAACAAGGACAGGGAATGAAAAACTGTTTTTT. Translation gives CASSVTRTGNEKLFF.

This clone was seen only a few times. This chain connects TRBV2 to TRBJ2-5; 9 bases agree with TRBD2. V lost 6 bases and J lost 3; bases outside the gene matches: 8. Germline V gene lookup returns CDR1 SNHLY and CDR2 FYNNEI. The CDR3 runs 15 residues. The CDR3 DNA sequence: TGTGCCAGCAGCACTGAGAGGACTAGCGAAGAGACCCAGTACTTC. It codes for CASSTERTSEETQYF.

As DNA, the CDR3 is TGCGCCAGCAGCGGACAGGGCTACAATGAGCAGTTCTTC. It specifies CASSGQGYNEQFF. This chain links TRBV10-1 with TRBJ2-1, with 8 bases fitting TRBD1. Germline V gene data show CDR1 as WNHNN and CDR2 as SYGVQD (reference sequence). Trimming at V came to 6 bases and at J to 3 bases, leaving 1 base not matched to a gene. There are 13 residues in the CDR3.

V is TRBV29-1 and J is TRBJ2-1, with a weak D call TRBD1 (7 bases). Germline lookup yields CDR1 SQVTM and CDR2 ANQGSEA. The CDR3 extends over 14 amino acids. V lost 8 bases and J lost 6, with 20 bases in between. This CDR3 reads CSLRRGAGGNEQFF. CDR3 in DNA: TGCAGCCTCCGCAGGGGGGCAGGGGGCAATGAGCAGTTCTTC.

The J gene is TRBJ1-6, the V gene TRBV2; D uncertain. Trimming cost V 1 base and J 8 bases, with 3 bases left between them. The length of the CDR3 is 12 residues. Germline V CDR1 and CDR2: SNHLY, FYNNEI. The DNA of the CDR3 is TGTGCCAGCAGTGAAGGGTATTCACCCCTCCACTTT. Translating gives CASSEGYSPLHF.

This chain links TRBV15 with TRBJ1-2, with D unclear. V was cut by 2 bases and J by 2 bases, with 15 bases left in between. The CDR3 runs to 16 residues. The germline CDR1 and CDR2 sequences are LNHNV and YYDKDF (reference sequence). In DNA form, the CDR3 reads TGTGCCACCAGCAGACCTTCCTCTCTAAGGAACTATGGCTACACCTTC. It encodes CATSRPSSLRNYGYTF.

V gene TRBV14 combines with J gene TRBJ1-2; D ambiguous. Trimming took off 2 bases at V and 3 bases at J, with 13 bases between the two ends. CDR1 and CDR2 (germline): SGHDN, FVKESK. This CDR3 is 15 amino acids long. The CDR3 sequence: CASSQRPRLDYGYTF. CDR3 nucleotides: TGTGCCAGCAGCCAAAGACCCAGGCTAGACTATGGCTACACCTTC.

The rearrangement joins TRBV29-1 to TRBJ1-5, with D possibly being TRBD1 (5 bases). Trimming stripped 4 bases from V and 3 bases from J, with 10 bases between. This CDR3 region has 13 residues. Germline CDR1 SQVTM, CDR2 ANQGSEA. The CDR3 DNA follows: TGCAGCGTTGCCGGGACTGACAATCAGCCCCAGCATTTT. The encoded protein is CSVAGTDNQPQHF.

V gene TRBV5-3 combines with J gene TRBJ1-2; 9 bases are shared with TRBD1. TRBV5-3 is an ORF for which the function is uncertain. The CDR3 covers 18 residues. With V trimmed by 2 bases and J by 7 bases, 18 bases remained unmatched. The CDR3 coding sequence is TGTGCCAGAAGCTTCAATTCGACAGGGGGGCCTCAGGTTTGTGGCTACACCTTC. Translated: CARSFNSTGGPQVCGYTF.

This chain joins TRBV4-1 and TRBJ2-7; maybe TRBD1 (6 bases). Trimming shortened V by 0 bases and J by 3 bases, and 12 bases separated the two germline ends. Germline CDR1 MGHRA, CDR2 YSYEKL. The CDR3 runs 15 residues. The CDR3 DNA sequence: TGCGCCAGCAGCCAAGATTTGACAGGAATCTACGAGCAGTACTTC. It yields the protein CASSQDLTGIYEQYF.

V usage is TRBV5-6 and J usage is TRBJ2-1, with 11 bases identical to TRBD2. Germline V gene data show CDR1 as SGHDT and CDR2 as YYEEEE. The CDR3 has 14 residues. V shed 4 bases and J 5 bases; nucleotides not matched to a gene: 2. In DNA form, the CDR3 reads TGTGCCAGCAGCCCGGGACTAGCGGACAATGAGCAGTTCTTC. Its protein is CASSPGLADNEQFF.

This clone was detected only once. The chain recombines TRBV30 with TRBJ1-1, with unresolved D. Germline V CDR1 and CDR2: GTSNPN, SVGIG (reference sequence). V lost 3 bases and J lost 3, with 5 bases in between. There are 11 residues in the CDR3. The chain's CDR3 is CAWRSHTEAFF. The CDR3 DNA reads TGTGCCTGGAGGAGTCACACTGAAGCTTTCTTT.

The chain is built from TRBV18 and TRBJ1-1; D is unresolved. The V gene lost 6 bases and the J gene lost 1 base, with 6 bases spanning the gap. This CDR3 comprises 12 residues. Germline CDR1 is KGHSH and CDR2 is LQKENI. This CDR3 reads CASSTRNTEAFF. The DNA for the CDR3 is TGTGCCAGCTCCACTAGGAACACTGAAGCTTTCTTT.

V is TRBV5-1 and J is TRBJ2-7; 7 bases align to TRBD1. This CDR3 has 14 amino acids. The germline V gene encodes CDR1 SGHRS and CDR2 YFSETQ. Trimming at V came to 4 bases and at J to 0 bases, leaving 4 bases not matched to a gene. CDR3 DNA sequence: TGCGCCAGCAGCCAACAGGGGAGCTCCTACGAGCAGTACTTC. This gives the protein CASSQQGSSYEQYF. Together with reference TRBV5-1 and TRBJ2-7, the CDR3 gives the full variable domain: KAGVTQTPRYLIKTRGQQVTLSCSPISGHRSVSWYQQTPGQGLQFLFEYFSETQRNKGNFPGRFSGRQFSNSRSEMNVSTLELGDSALYLCASSQQGSSYEQYFGPGTRLTVT.

This chain links TRBV6-1 with TRBJ2-5, with 8 bases matching TRBD2. Per germline, CDR1 MNHNS and CDR2 SASEGT. This CDR3 region has 15 residues. The V segment lost 6 bases and the J segment 5 bases; nucleotides outside the gene matches: 11. This CDR3 reads CASSLGLAAWETQYF. Written as DNA, the CDR3 is TGTGCCAGCAGCCTAGGACTAGCTGCGTGGGAGACCCAGTACTTC.

This clone appeared a single time. The chain recombines TRBV7-8 with TRBJ1-4; 10 bases line up with TRBD1. The germline V gene encodes CDR1 SGHVS and CDR2 FQNEAQ. V shed 5 bases, J shed 5 bases, and the junction held 5 bases outside the gene matches. The CDR3 loop spans 15 amino acids. CDR3 region: CASSLTGQGNEKLFF. The CDR3, as DNA: TGTGCCAGCAGCCTAACGGGACAGGGGAATGAAAAACTGTTTTTT.

The chain couples TRBV15 to TRBJ1-1; 7 positions match TRBD1. Trimming removed 1 base from V and 2 bases from J; junction bases left unmatched: 4. Germline CDR1 is LNHNV and CDR2 is YYDKDF (reference sequence). CDR3 length: 15 residues. The CDR3 spells CATSRAGQANTEAFF. CDR3 DNA: TGTGCCACCAGCAGAGCTGGACAGGCAAACACTGAAGCTTTCTTT.